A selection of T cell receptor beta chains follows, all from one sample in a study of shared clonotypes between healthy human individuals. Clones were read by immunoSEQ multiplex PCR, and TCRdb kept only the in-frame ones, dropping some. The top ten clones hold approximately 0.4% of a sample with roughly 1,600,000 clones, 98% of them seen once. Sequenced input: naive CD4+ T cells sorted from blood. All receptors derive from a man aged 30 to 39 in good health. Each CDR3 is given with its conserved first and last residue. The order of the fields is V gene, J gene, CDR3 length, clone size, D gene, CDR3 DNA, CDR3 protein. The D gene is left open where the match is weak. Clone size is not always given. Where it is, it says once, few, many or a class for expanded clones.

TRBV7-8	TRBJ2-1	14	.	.	TGTGCCAGCAGCTTAGCGCTCAGGGCCAATGAGCAGTTCTTC	CASSLALRANEQFF
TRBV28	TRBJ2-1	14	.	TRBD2	TGTGCCAGCAGCGGGACTAGCGGTTCAAATGAGCAGTTCTTC	CASSGTSGSNEQFF
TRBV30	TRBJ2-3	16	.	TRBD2	TGTGCCTGGACCCACACTTCTAGCGGCAGCACAGATACGCAGTATTTT	CAWTHTSSGSTDTQYF
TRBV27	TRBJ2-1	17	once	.	TGTGCCACCAGCCTTAGAGCTAGCCTGAGGTTCTACAATGAGCAGTTCTTC	CATSLRASLRFYNEQFF
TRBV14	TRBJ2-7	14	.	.	TGTGCCAGCAGCCAAAGTCAACTGACGGGCGAGCAGTACTTC	CASSQSQLTGEQYF
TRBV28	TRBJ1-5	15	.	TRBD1	TGTGCCAGCAGTGACGACAGGGGTCTTAATCAGCCCCAGCATTTT	CASSDDRGLNQPQHF
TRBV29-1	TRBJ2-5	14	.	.	TGCAGCGTTGAAGAATATGGAGTCCAAGAGACCCAGTACTTC	CSVEEYGVQETQYF
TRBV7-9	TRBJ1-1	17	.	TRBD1	TGTGCCAGCAGCTTCCCTGTAATTGACAGGGCGAACACTGAAGCTTTCTTT	CASSFPVIDRANTEAFF
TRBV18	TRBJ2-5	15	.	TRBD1	TGTGCCAGCTCACCTAGGACAGGGGGCTTAGAGACCCAGTACTTC	CASSPRTGGLETQYF
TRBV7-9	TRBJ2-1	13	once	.	TGTGCCAGCAGCTTTGCCCTCCTCGGTCGGTTGTTCTTC	CASSFALLGRLFF
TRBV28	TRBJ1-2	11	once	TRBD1	TGTGCCGGACAGGGAGTCTATGGCTACACCTTC	CAGQGVYGYTF
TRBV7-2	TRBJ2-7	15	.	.	TGTGCCAGCAGCGAACCGGGACTGAGCTCCTACGAGCAGTACTTC	CASSEPGLSSYEQYF
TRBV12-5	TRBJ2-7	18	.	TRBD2	TGTGCTAGTGGTCTGACTAATTTGACGGCGGGAGTTCCCTACGAGCAGTACTTC	CASGLTNLTAGVPYEQYF
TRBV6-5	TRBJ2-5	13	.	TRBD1	TGTGCCAGCAGGTCAGGGGGCCTAGAGACCCAGTACTTC	CASRSGGLETQYF
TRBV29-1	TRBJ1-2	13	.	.	TGCAGCGTTGTTTACGGCAGACCCTATGGCTACACCTTC	CSVVYGRPYGYTF
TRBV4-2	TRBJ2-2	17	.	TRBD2	TGTGCCAGCAGCCAGGCAGGGACTAGCGAGTTGGTCGGGGAGCTGTTTTTT	CASSQAGTSELVGELFF
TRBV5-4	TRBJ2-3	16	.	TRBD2	TGTGCCAGCAGCCCGTACGGCGGGAGGGGAAGAGATACGCAGTATTTT	CASSPYGGRGRDTQYF
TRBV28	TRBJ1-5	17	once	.	TGTGCCAGCAGTCCAAAGGCGTTCGTGGACAGTAATCAGCCCCAGCATTTT	CASSPKAFVDSNQPQHF
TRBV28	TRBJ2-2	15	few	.	TGTGCCAGCAGTTTTGGAGACAGGGAGGCCGGGGAGCTGTTTTTT	CASSFGDREAGELFF
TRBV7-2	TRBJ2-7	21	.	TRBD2	TGTGCCAGCAGCTTAGCGGGCAGAAGTACGATAAAGCGGGACTTCTACTACGAGCAGTACTTC	CASSLAGRSTIKRDFYYEQYF
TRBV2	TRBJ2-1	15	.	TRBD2	TGTGCCAGCAGCGGACTAGCGGGACCCTACAATGAGCAGTTCTTC	CASSGLAGPYNEQFF
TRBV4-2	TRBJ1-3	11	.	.	TGTGCCAGCAGGCTAGGAAACACCATATATTTT	CASRLGNTIYF
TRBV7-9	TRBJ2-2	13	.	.	TGTGCCAGCTCCCGGAAGAACACCGGGGAGCTGTTTTTT	CASSRKNTGELFF
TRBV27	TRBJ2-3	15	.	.	TGTGCCAGCAGTCCGTGGGGGGGCAGCACAGATACGCAGTATTTT	CASSPWGGSTDTQYF
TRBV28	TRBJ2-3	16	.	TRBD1	TGTGCCAGCAGCCAATCCACAGGGGGCGCAGCAGATACGCAGTATTTT	CASSQSTGGAADTQYF
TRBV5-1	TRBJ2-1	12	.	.	TGCGCCAGCAGCTTAGGAGAAAATGAGCAGTTCTTC	CASSLGENEQFF
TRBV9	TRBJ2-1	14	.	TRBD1	TGTGCCAGCAGCCGGGACAGGGCATACAATGAGCAGTTCTTC	CASSRDRAYNEQFF
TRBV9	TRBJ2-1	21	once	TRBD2	TGTGCCAGCAGCGGGAAGAGCGGTCTAGCGGGAGTAGGGGGTTTCTACAATGAGCAGTTCTTC	CASSGKSGLAGVGGFYNEQFF
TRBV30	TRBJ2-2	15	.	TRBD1	TGTGCACGAAACAGGGGGTCAATTGACACCGGGGAGCTGTTTTTT	CARNRGSIDTGELFF
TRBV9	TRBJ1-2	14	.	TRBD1	TGTGCCAGCAGCAAGGGACAGAATAACTATGGCTACACCTTC	CASSKGQNNYGYTF
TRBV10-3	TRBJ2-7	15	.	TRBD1	TGTGCCATCAGTGAGTACAGGGGGGTAGGCTACGAGCAGTACTTC	CAISEYRGVGYEQYF
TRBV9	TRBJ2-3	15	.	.	TGTGCCAGCAGCGTAGAAGGCAGTCGGACAGATACGCAGTATTTT	CASSVEGSRTDTQYF
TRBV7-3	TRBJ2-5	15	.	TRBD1	TGTGCCAGCAGCTCGACAGGGGGACGCCAAGAGACCCAGTACTTC	CASSSTGGRQETQYF
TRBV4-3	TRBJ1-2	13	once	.	TGCGCCAGCAGCCCACATCGGGGGGATGGCTACACCTTC	CASSPHRGDGYTF
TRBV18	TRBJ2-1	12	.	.	TGTGCCAGCTCACCCACGGTGAATGAGCAGTTCTTC	CASSPTVNEQFF
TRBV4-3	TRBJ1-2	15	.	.	TGCGCCAGCAGCCAAGAGAAGGGGGTGAACTATGGCTACACCTTC	CASSQEKGVNYGYTF
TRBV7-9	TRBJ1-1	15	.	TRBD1	TGTGCCAGCAGGTTTGGACAGGAGATAAACACTGAAGCTTTCTTT	CASRFGQEINTEAFF
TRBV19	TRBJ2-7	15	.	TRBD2	TGTGCCAGTAGTATGTCGACTAGCGCTAGTTACGAGCAGTACTTC	CASSMSTSASYEQYF
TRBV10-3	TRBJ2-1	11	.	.	TGTGCCTCCTCGGCAAGCAATGAGCAGTTCTTC	CASSASNEQFF
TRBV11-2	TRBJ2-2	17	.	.	TGTGCCAGCAGCTTAGTACTAGCAAGGGGCCGGTCCGGGGAGCTGTTTTTT	CASSLVLARGRSGELFF
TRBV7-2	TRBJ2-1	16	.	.	TGTGCCAGCAGTACCTCTTCCCGGGTTGGGTACAATGAGCAGTTCTTC	CASSTSSRVGYNEQFF
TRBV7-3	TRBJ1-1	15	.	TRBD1	TGTGCCAGCAGCTTAAATACAGGGGTTGACACTGAAGCTTTCTTT	CASSLNTGVDTEAFF
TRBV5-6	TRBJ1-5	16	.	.	TGTGCCAGCAGCTTGGCCCAGGGTGCTAGCAATCAGCCCCAGCATTTT	CASSLAQGASNQPQHF
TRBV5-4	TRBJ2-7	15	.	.	TGTGCCAGCAGCTTGGGTCTCCCCGCGGCCTCCGAGCAGTACTTC	CASSLGLPAASEQYF
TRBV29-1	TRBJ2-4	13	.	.	TGCAGCGTTGAAGGGGCAGCCAAAAACATTCAGTACTTC	CSVEGAAKNIQYF
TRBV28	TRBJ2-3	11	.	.	TGTGCCAGCAGGCACACAGATACGCAGTATTTT	CASRHTDTQYF
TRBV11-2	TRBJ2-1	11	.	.	TGTGCCAGCGGAGGGGACAATGAGCAGTTCTTC	CASGGDNEQFF
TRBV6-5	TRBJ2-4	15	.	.	TGTGCCAGTAGGAGGGTGGACAGCGACAAAAACATTCAGTACTTC	CASRRVDSDKNIQYF
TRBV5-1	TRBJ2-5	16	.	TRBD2	TGCGCCAGCAGCTTGCTTCGGGGAGGGGAGTATGAGACCCAGTACTTC	CASSLLRGGEYETQYF
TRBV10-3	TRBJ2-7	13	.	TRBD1	TGTGCCATCAGAGGGGGACAGGGCGACGAGCAGTACTTC	CAIRGGQGDEQYF